This T cell receptor beta chain was identified during a study of T cell repertoires in cytomegalovirus infection. This clonotype appeared many times. Germline V gene lookup returns CDR1 MDHEN and CDR2 SYDVKM. V dropped 1 base and J dropped 2 bases, with 12 bases sitting between them. CDR3 length: 15 residues. TCRdb passed the reads through MiXCR, listing each CDR3 protein once. The sample consists of about 190,000 distinct CDR3 sequences, 8.5% to 10% of them appearing once. The sequence was collected from a human donor in good health (CMV status not recorded). Some clones in this sample may be carry-over from other donors' samples. This rearrangement joins TRBV28 to TRBJ2-7, with D possibly TRBD2 on 6 matching bases. The sequenced material came from PBMCs. The CDR3 sequence is CASSLSPGEPYEQYF. The DNA of the CDR3 is TGTGCCAGCAGTTTATCTCCGGGGGAGCCCTACGAGCAGTACTTC.